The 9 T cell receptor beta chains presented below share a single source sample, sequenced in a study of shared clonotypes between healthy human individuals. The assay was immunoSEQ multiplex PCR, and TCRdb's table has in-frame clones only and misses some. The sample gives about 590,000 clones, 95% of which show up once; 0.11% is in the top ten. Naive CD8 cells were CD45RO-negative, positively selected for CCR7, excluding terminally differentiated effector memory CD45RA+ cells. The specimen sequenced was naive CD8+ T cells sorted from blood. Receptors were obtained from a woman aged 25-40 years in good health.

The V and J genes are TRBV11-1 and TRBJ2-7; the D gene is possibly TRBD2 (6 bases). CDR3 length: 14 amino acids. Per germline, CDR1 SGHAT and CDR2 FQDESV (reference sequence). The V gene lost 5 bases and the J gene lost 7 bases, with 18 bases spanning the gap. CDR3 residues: CASSISGSPGEQYF. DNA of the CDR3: TGTGCCAGCAGCATTAGCGGATCACCGGGAGAGCAGTACTTC.

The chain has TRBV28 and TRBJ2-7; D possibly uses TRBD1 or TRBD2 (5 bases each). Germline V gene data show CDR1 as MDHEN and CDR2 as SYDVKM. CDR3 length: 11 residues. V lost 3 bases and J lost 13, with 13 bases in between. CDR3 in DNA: TGTGCCAGCAGTTTGGGACGAGTGGAATACTTC. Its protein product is CASSLGRVEYF. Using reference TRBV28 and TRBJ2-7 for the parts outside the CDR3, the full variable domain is DVKVTQSSRYLVKRTGEKVFLECVQDMDHENMFWYRQDPGLGLRLIYFSYDVKMKEKGDIPEGYSVSREKKERFSLILESASTNQTSMYLCASSLGRVEYFGPGTRLTVT.

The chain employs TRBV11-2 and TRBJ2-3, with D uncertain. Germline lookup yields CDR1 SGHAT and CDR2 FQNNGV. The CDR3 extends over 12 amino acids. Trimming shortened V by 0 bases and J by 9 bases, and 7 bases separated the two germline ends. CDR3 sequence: CASSLDTLTQYF. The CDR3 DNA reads TGTGCCAGCAGCTTAGATACCCTGACGCAGTATTTT.

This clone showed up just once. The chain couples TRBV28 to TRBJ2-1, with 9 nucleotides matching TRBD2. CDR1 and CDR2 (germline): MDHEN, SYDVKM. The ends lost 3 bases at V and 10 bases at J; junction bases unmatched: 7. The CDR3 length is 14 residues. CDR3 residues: CASSFSGSLGEQFF. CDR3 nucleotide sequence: TGTGCCAGCAGTTTTAGCGGGAGCTTGGGGGAGCAGTTCTTC.

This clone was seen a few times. The CDR3 protein is CASSREAEHYEQYF. In nucleotides, the CDR3 is TGTGCCAGCAGCCGGGAAGCGGAGCACTACGAGCAGTACTTC. The V and J genes are TRBV28 and TRBJ2-7, with D perhaps matching TRBD2 (5 bases). Germline values: CDR1 MDHEN, CDR2 SYDVKM. V lost 6 bases to trimming and J lost 3 bases, with 15 bases between them. The CDR3 spans 14 residues.

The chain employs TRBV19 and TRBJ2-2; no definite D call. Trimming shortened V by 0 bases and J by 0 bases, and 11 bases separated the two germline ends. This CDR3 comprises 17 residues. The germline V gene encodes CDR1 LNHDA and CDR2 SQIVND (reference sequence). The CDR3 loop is CASSIDPLGTNTGELFF. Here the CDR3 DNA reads TGTGCCAGTAGTATAGATCCGTTAGGAACGAACACCGGGGAGCTGTTTTTT.

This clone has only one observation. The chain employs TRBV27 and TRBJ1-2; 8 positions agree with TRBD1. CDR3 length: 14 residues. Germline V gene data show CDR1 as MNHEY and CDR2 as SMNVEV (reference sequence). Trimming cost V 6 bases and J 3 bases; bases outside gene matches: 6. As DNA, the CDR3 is TGTGCCAGCAGCCTAGGGACAGGATACTATGGCTACACCTTC. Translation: CASSLGTGYYGYTF.

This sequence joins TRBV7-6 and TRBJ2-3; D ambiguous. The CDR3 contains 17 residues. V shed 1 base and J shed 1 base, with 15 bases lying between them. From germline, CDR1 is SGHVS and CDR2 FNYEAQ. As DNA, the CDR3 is TGTGCCAGCAGCTTAGGTCCCAGGCTAGTGGGCACAGATACGCAGTATTTT. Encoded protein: CASSLGPRLVGTDTQYF.

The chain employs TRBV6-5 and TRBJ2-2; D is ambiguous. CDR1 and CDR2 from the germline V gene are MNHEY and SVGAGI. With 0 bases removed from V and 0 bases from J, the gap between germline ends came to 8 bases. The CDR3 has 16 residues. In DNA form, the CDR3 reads TGTGCCAGCAGTTACTCGACCACCCCGAACACCGGGGAGCTGTTTTTT. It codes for CASSYSTTPNTGELFF.